Listed here is a single T cell receptor (beta chain). Assay used: immunoSEQ multiplex PCR; TCRdb lists only in-frame clones, some missing. The table lists about 170,000 clones, approximately 96% of them singletons, with about 0.89% in the top ten. Germline lookup yields CDR1 MDHEN and CDR2 SYDVKM. Losses at the gene ends were 3 bases for V and 5 bases for J; bases not matched to a gene: 5. The CDR3 is made up of 14 amino acids. This sample was included in a study of cytomegalovirus exposure and HLA in healthy donors. This TCR derives from a woman aged 18 to 35 in good health and CMV-seronegative. The chain is built from TRBV28 and TRBJ1-1; TRBD1 matches at 8 bases. Sequenced input: PBMCs. This CDR3 reads CASSFTGGRTEAFF. The CDR3 coding sequence is TGTGCCAGCAGTTTCACAGGGGGTCGGACTGAAGCTTTCTTT.